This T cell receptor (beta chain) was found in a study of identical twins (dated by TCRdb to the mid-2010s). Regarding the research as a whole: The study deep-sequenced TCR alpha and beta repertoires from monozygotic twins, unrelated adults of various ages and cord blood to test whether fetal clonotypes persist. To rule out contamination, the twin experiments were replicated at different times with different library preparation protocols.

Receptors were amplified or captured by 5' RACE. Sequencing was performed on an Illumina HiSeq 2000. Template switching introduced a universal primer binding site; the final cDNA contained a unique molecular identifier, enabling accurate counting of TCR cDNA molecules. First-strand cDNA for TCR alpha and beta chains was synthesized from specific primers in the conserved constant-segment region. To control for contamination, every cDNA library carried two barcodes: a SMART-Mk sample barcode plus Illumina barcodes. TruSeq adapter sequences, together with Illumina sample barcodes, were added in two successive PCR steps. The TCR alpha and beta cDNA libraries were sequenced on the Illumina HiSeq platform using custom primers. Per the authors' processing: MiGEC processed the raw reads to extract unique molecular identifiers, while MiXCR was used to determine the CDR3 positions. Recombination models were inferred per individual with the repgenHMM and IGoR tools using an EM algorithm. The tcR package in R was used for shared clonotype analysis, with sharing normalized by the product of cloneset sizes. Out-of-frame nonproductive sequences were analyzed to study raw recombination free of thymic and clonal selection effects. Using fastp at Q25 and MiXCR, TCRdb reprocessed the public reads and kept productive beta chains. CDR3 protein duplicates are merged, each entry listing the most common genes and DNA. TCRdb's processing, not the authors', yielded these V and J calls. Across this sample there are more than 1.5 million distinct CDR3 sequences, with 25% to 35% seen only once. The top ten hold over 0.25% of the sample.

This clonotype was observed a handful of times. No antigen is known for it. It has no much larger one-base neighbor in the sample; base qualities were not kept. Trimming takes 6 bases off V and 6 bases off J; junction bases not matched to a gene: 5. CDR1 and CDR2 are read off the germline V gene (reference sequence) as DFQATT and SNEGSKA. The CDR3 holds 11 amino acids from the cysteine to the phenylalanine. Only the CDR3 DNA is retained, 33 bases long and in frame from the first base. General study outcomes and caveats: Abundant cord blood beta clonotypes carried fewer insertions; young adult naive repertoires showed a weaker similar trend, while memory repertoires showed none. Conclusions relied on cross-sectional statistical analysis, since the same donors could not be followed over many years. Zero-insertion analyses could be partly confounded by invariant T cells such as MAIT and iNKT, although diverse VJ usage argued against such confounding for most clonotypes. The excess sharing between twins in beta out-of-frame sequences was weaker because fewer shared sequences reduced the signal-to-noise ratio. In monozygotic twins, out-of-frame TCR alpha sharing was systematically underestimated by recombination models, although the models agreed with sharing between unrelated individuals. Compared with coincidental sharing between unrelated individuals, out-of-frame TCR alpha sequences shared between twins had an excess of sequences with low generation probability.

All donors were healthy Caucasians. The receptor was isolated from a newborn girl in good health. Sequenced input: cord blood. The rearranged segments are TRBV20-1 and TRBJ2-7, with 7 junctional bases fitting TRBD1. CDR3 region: CSAVGTVEQYF. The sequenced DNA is TGCAGTGCCGTCGGGACAGTCGAGCAGTACTTC.